Below are 14 T cell receptor beta chains sequenced from a single sample in a study of blood T cell repertoires in COVID-19. This table comes from immunoSEQ multiplex PCR, and its TCRdb copy is limited to in-frame clones, with some not included. The repertoire holds approximately 290,000 clones, nearly 90% seen once, with approximately 10% in the top ten. The sequenced sample consisted of peripheral blood. These receptors were collected from a woman aged 25 to 39 with COVID-19, enrolled during active disease.

In its sample, this clone was seen once. The CDR3 DNA reads TGTGCCAGCAGCAAATCCGGGACTCATACCGGGGAGCTGTTTTTT. This codes for CASSKSGTHTGELFF. V gene TRBV3-1 (or the pseudogene TRBV3-2) combines with J gene TRBJ2-2; possibly TRBD2 for D (6 bases). V shed 5 bases and J shed 5 bases, with 15 bases lying between them. Germline CDR1 reads LGHDT; CDR2 reads YNNKEL (reference sequence). CDR3 length: 15 amino acids.

The chain links TRBV27 to TRBJ1-2; weak D call: TRBD1 (6 bases). This CDR3 has 15 residues. V was trimmed by 2 bases and J by 4 bases, leaving 14 bases between them. Germline-derived CDR1 and CDR2 are MNHEY and SMNVEV (reference sequence). The DNA of the CDR3 is TGTGCCAGCAGTTTAAGTGGCAGGGGTGGCTATGGCTACACCTTC. This translates into CASSLSGRGGYGYTF.

The chain combines TRBV19 with TRBJ1-1; 10 bases are a match to TRBD1. The CDR3 is 15 residues long. Germline V lookup: CDR1 LNHDA, CDR2 SQIVND (reference sequence). J was trimmed by 5 bases and V by 2 bases; bases with no gene match: 5. The chain's CDR3 is CASSIRGTGETEAFF. The CDR3 DNA sequence: TGTGCCAGTAGTATAAGGGGGACAGGGGAGACTGAAGCTTTCTTT.

This clone was observed once. This chain links TRBV7-9 with TRBJ2-2; 7 bases are a match to TRBD1. The CDR3 has 16 residues. The junction had 11 bases not matched to a gene; V was cut back by 5 bases and J by 5 bases. Germline-derived CDR1 and CDR2 are SEHNR and FQNEAQ (reference sequence). This CDR3 is CASSGRDSRWTGELFF. The CDR3 region has the DNA TGTGCCAGCAGCGGCAGGGACAGCCGATGGACCGGGGAGCTGTTTTTT.

This chain joins TRBV19 and TRBJ2-1; TRBD2 matches at 10 bases. V dropped 4 bases and J dropped 8; count of bases not matched to a gene: 8. Germline loops: CDR1 LNHDA, CDR2 SQIVND (reference sequence). This CDR3 has 15 amino acids. CDR3 sequence: CASSKPGLAWHEQFF. In nucleotides, the CDR3 is TGTGCCAGTAGTAAACCGGGACTAGCGTGGCATGAGCAGTTCTTC.

The V call is TRBV27, the J call TRBJ2-2; 7 nucleotides agree with TRBD1. Germline CDR1 is MNHEY and CDR2 is SMNVEV (reference sequence). The V and J ends lost 7 bases and 3 bases, in that order; junction bases with no gene match: 5. There are 14 residues in the CDR3. In DNA, the CDR3 is TGTGCCAGCAAATGGGACAGATACACCGGGGAGCTGTTTTTT. Its translation is CASKWDRYTGELFF.

This chain connects TRBV2 to TRBJ2-3; D is unclear. Germline V CDR1 and CDR2: SNHLY, FYNNEI. With 5 bases removed from V and 0 bases from J, the gap between germline ends came to 9 bases. The CDR3 loop spans 14 amino acids. CDR3 DNA: TGTGCCAGCAGTTTCTACCGTAGCACAGATACGCAGTATTTT. Translated, it gives CASSFYRSTDTQYF.

This chain joins TRBV28 and TRBJ1-2; 9 positions match TRBD1. V shed 3 bases and J 7 bases; nucleotides not matched to a gene: 9. CDR1 MDHEN and CDR2 SYDVKM come from the germline V gene. This CDR3 is built from 15 residues. The CDR3, as DNA: TGTGCCAGCAGTTTCCGGGACAGGGCAGTCGGTGGCTACACCTTC. Translating it yields CASSFRDRAVGGYTF.

This chain's CDR3 is CASSPQGAIPNTGELFF. The CDR3 coding sequence is TGTGCCAGCAGCCCCCAGGGGGCGATCCCTAACACCGGGGAGCTGTTTTTT. The J gene is TRBJ2-2, the V gene TRBV2; 8 bases line up with TRBD1. The CDR3 sequence is 17 residues long. The trim removed 6 bases at V and 2 bases at J, leaving 11 bases unmatched. CDR1 and CDR2 (germline): SNHLY, FYNNEI.

The chain couples TRBV29-1 to TRBJ2-3, with TRBD2 matching 9 bases. V trimming: 3 bases; J trimming: 4 bases; junction bases outside the gene matches: 2. The germline CDR1 and CDR2 sequences are SQVTM and ANQGSEA. The CDR3 loop spans 13 amino acids. This CDR3 is CSVDKRGADTQYF. The CDR3 DNA reads TGCAGCGTTGATAAGCGGGGGGCAGATACGCAGTATTTT.

This chain uses TRBV5-1 with TRBJ1-3, with D hard to call. Germline V lookup: CDR1 SGHRS, CDR2 YFSETQ. CDR3 size: 15 residues. Trimming cost V 5 bases and J 0 bases, with 12 bases left between them. CDR3 sequence (DNA): TGCGCCAGCAGTGTACGCGGAGACTCTGGAAACACCATATATTTT. Encoded protein: CASSVRGDSGNTIYF. Based on the CDR3 plus reference TRBV5-1 and TRBJ1-3, the full variable domain is KAGVTQTPRYLIKTRGQQVTLSCSPISGHRSVSWYQQTPGQGLQFLFEYFSETQRNKGNFPGRFSGRQFSNSRSEMNVSTLELGDSALYLCASSVRGDSGNTIYFGEGSWLTVV.

The V and J genes are TRBV11-2 and TRBJ1-1; D gene uncertain. This CDR3 is 14 amino acids long. The germline gives CDR1 SGHAT, CDR2 FQNNGV. V was trimmed by 0 bases and J by 2 bases, leaving 7 bases between them. The CDR3: CASSLDQVNTEAFF. DNA for the CDR3: TGTGCCAGCAGCTTAGATCAGGTTAACACTGAAGCTTTCTTT.

The CDR3 here is CASSMGGHQPQHF. The CDR3 DNA reads TGTGCCAGCAGCATGGGGGGCCATCAGCCCCAGCATTTT. The V call is TRBV5-4, the J call TRBJ1-5, with D perhaps matching TRBD1 (6 bases). The CDR3 contains 13 residues. With 4 bases removed from V and 5 bases from J, the gap between germline ends came to 10 bases. Germline V gene data show CDR1 as SGHNT and CDR2 as YYREEE (reference sequence).

V usage is TRBV6-1 and J usage is TRBJ1-1; no clear D. CDR1 is MNHNS and CDR2 is SASEGT in the germline V gene. Trimming shortened V by 0 bases and J by 5 bases, and 7 bases separated the two germline ends. The CDR3 consists of 13 residues. CDR3 bases: TGTGCCAGCAGTGAAGCCCGGGTTACTGAAGCTTTCTTT. It encodes CASSEARVTEAFF.